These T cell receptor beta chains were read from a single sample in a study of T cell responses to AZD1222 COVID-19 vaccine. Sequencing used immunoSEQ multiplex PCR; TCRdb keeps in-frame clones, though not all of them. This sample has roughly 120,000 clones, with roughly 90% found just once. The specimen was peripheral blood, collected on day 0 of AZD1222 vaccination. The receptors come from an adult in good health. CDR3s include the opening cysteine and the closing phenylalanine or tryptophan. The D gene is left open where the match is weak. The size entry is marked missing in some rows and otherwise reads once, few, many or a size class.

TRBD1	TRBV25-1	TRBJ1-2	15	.	CASSESRDRGYGYTF	TGTGCCAGCAGTGAATCTCGGGACAGGGGCTATGGCTACACCTTC
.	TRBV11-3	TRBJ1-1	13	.	CASSRGGGAEAFF	TGTGCCAGCAGCCGTGGAGGAGGCGCTGAAGCTTTCTTT
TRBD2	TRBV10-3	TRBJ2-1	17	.	CAISTGLAGGRDNEQFF	TGTGCCATCAGTACGGGACTAGCGGGAGGGCGGGACAATGAGCAGTTCTTC
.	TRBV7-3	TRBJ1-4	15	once	CASSSPDSHNEKLFF	TGTGCCAGCAGCTCGCCGGACAGCCACAATGAAAAACTGTTTTTT
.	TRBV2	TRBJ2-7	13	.	CASSEVGTSEQYF	TGTGCCAGCAGTGAGGTGGGCACTAGCGAGCAGTACTTC
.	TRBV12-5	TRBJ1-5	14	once	CASGGTAHYQPQHF	TGTGCTAGTGGAGGGACGGCACACTATCAGCCCCAGCATTTT
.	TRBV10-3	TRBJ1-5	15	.	CAISEGGHSNQPQHF	TGTGCCATCAGTGAAGGTGGACATAGCAATCAGCCCCAGCATTTT
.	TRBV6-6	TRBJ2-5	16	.	CASSLTLRGLEETQYF	TGTGCCAGCAGTTTAACCTTACGGGGACTTGAAGAGACCCAGTACTTC
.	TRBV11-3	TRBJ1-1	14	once	CASSLEGAQTEAFF	TGTGCCAGCAGCTTAGAAGGGGCCCAAACTGAAGCTTTCTTT
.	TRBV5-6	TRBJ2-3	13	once	CASSILGGGTQYF	TGTGCCAGCAGCATCCTCGGGGGTGGTACGCAGTATTTT
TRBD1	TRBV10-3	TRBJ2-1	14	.	CAISAGPGTGPGVF	TGTGCCATCAGCGCTGGTCCCGGGACAGGGCCGGGGGTCTTC
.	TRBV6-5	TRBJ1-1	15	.	CASSTSPHMNTEAFF	TGTGCCAGCAGCACCAGCCCTCATATGAACACTGAAGCTTTCTTT
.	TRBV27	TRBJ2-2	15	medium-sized	CASSLFTGNTGELFF	TGTGCCAGCAGTTTATTTACGGGGAACACCGGGGAGCTGTTTTTT
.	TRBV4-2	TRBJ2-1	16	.	CASSHPTSESYNEQFF	TGTGCCAGCAGCCACCCAACGTCGGAATCCTACAATGAGCAGTTCTTC
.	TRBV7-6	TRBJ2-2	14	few	CASSRPLEGGELFF	TGTGCCAGCAGCCGACCCTTGGAGGGCGGGGAGCTGTTTTTT
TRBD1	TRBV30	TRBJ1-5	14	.	CASSGRGLYQPQHF	TGTGCCTCTTCCGGCAGGGGGCTATATCAGCCCCAGCATTTT
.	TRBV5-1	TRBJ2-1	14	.	CASTGGRGYNEQFF	TGCGCCAGTACCGGGGGAAGAGGTTACAATGAGCAGTTCTTC
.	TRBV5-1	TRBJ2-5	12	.	CASSTDLRTQYF	TGCGCCAGCAGCACGGACCTTCGGACCCAGTACTTC
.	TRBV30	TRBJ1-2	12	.	CACARGLYGYTF	TGTGCCTGCGCCAGGGGCCTATATGGCTACACCTTC
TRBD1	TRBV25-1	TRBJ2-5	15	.	CASSRAGTGKGTQYF	TGTGCCAGCAGTAGGGCCGGGACAGGGAAGGGGACCCAGTACTTC
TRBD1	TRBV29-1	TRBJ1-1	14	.	CSVERDRGSTEAFF	TGCAGCGTTGAAAGGGACAGGGGTTCCACTGAAGCTTTCTTT
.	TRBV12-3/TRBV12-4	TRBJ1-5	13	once	CASTADLDQPQHF	TGTGCCAGCACCGCTGACCTTGATCAGCCCCAGCATTTT
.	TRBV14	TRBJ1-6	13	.	CASSQDGLAPLHF	TGTGCCAGCAGCCAAGATGGATTGGCACCCCTCCACTTT
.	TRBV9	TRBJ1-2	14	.	CASSPRGFDYGYTF	TGTGCCAGCAGCCCCAGGGGATTCGACTATGGCTACACCTTC
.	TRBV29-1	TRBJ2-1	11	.	CSVEGEVEQFF	TGCAGCGTTGAAGGCGAGGTTGAGCAGTTCTTC
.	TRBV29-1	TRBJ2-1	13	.	CSVKGPNPNEQFF	TGCAGCGTAAAAGGACCCAATCCCAATGAGCAGTTCTTC
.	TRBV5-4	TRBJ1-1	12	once	CASSRPNTEAFF	TGTGCCAGCAGCCGGCCGAACACTGAAGCTTTCTTT
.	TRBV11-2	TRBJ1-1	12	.	CASSLHVGEAFF	TGTGCCAGCAGCCTCCACGTGGGTGAAGCTTTCTTT
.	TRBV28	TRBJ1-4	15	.	CASSLSGGRNEKLFF	TGTGCCAGCAGCCTTTCTGGGGGCAGGAATGAAAAACTGTTTTTT
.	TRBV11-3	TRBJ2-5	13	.	CASSLGPEETQYF	TGTGCCAGCAGCTTAGGTCCGGAGGAGACCCAGTACTTC
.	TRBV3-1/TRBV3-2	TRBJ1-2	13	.	CASSQDGASGYTF	TGTGCCAGCAGCCAAGACGGGGCGAGTGGCTACACCTTC
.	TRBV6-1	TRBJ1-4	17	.	CASSVGTNRRGYEKLFF	TGTGCCAGCAGTGTAGGTACGAACAGGAGGGGATATGAAAAACTGTTTTTT
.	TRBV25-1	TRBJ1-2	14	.	CASSDRGPGRGYTF	TGTGCCAGCAGTGACCGGGGCCCGGGCCGGGGCTACACCTTC
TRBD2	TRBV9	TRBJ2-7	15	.	CASSPRTSGTYEQYF	TGTGCCAGCAGCCCAAGGACTAGCGGGACCTACGAGCAGTACTTC
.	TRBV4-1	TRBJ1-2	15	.	CASSQGGQRGYGYTF	TGCGCCAGCAGCCAAGGGGGCCAGCGGGGGTATGGCTACACCTTC
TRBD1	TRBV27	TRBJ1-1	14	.	CASSLMTGETEAFF	TGTGCCAGCAGTTTGATGACAGGGGAGACTGAAGCTTTCTTT
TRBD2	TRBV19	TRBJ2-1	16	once	CASRQPLAGGRSEQFF	TGTGCCAGTAGGCAACCTCTAGCGGGGGGCCGTAGTGAGCAGTTCTTC